This TCR beta chain was profiled in a study of blood T cell repertoires in COVID-19. Study-level background: The United States, Italy and Spain were the sources of the acute and convalescent COVID-19 samples.

The study recruited people aged about 18 to 90 years across about two dozen US areas. Participants in the exposed group had met a COVID-19 case in the 2 weeks before joining the study. Per the study methods: The authors estimated nucleated cell counts from reference gene primer amplification. Libraries were prepared by immunoSEQ multiplex PCR; TCRdb keeps only in-frame clonotypes and omits some of them. V, J and clone size are taken as reported in that table, and D and trimming were inferred from the DNA itself. In the table there are approximately 260,000 clones, roughly 85% of which are singletons. This clone was recorded once. The CDR3 has 13 amino acids. J gave up 12 bases and V 3 bases, and 7 bases lay outside the gene matches.

V gene TRBV12-3 or TRBV12-4 combines with J gene TRBJ1-1; 10 bases are a match to TRBD1. Sequenced sample: PBMCs or T cells enriched from blood (not recorded which). This clonotype originated in a woman aged 50 to 60 who had been exposed to COVID-19. The CDR3 is CASSLRDRGRTFF. The CDR3 DNA is TGTGCCAGCAGTTTGAGGGACAGGGGTAGAACTTTCTTT.